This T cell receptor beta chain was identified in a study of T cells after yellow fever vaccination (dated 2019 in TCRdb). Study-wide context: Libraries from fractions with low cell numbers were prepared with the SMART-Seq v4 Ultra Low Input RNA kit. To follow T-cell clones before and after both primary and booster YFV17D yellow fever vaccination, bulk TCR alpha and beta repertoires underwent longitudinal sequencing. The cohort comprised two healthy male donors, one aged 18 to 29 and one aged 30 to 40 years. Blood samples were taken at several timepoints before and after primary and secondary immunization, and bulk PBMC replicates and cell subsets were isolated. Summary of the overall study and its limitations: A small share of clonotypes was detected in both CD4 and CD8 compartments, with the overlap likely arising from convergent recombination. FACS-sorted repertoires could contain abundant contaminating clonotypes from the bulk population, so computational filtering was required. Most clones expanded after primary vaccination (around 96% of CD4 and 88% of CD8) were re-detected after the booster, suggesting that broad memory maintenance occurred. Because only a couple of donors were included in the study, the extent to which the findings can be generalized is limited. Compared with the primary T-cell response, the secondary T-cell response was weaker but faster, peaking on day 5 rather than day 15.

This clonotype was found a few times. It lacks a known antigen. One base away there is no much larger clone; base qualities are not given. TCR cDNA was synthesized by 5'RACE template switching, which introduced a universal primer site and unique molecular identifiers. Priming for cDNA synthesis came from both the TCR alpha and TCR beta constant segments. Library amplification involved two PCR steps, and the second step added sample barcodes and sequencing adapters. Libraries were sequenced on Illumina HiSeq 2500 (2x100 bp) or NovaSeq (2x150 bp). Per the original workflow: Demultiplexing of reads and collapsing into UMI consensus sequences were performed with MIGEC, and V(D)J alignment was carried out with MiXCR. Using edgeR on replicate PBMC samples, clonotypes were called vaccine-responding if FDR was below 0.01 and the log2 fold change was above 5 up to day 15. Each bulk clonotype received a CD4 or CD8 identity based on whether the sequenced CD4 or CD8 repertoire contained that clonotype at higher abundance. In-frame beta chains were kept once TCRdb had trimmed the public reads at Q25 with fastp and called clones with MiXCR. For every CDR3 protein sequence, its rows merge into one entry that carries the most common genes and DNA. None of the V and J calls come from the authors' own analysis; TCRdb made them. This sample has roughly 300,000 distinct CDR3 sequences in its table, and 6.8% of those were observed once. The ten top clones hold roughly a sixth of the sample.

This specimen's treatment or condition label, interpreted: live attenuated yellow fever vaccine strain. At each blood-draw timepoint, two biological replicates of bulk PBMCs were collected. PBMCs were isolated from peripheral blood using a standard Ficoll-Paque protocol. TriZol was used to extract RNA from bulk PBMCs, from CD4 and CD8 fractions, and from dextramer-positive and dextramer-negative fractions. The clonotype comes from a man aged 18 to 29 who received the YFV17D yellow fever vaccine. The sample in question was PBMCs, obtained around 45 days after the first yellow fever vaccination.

The DNA sequence reads TGCAGTGCCACAACCTCGGGACAGGGAAGGGCGGGTGCTGAAGCTTTCTTT. It is translated as CSATTSGQGRAGAEAFF. This chain is built from TRBV20-1 and TRBJ1-1; 9 junctional bases match TRBD1. Taken from cysteine to phenylalanine, the CDR3 has 17 residues. Left in the record is the CDR3 DNA by itself, 51 bases read in frame from the first base. Relative to germline, V is missing 6 bases and J is missing 6 bases, with 20 bases of the junction outside any gene match. The germline V gene (reference sequence) gives CDR1 as DFQATT and CDR2 as SNEGSKA.